This T cell receptor (beta chain) came from a study of blood T cell repertoires in COVID-19. Study as a whole: Samples representing acute and convalescent COVID-19 were sourced from the United States, Italy and Spain.

Data came from immunoSEQ multiplex PCR; TCRdb stores just in-frame clones and leaves some out. This sample has tens of thousands of clones, with over 75% found just once. Sequencing was performed on peripheral blood. The source is a man aged 65 to 85 with acute or convalescent COVID-19.

The CDR3 loop reads CASSYSTAPRNTIYF. The CDR3 region has the DNA TGTGCCAGCAGTTACTCGACAGCGCCAAGAAACACCATATATTTT. The J gene is TRBJ1-3, the V gene TRBV6-5; D may be TRBD1 (5 bases). This CDR3 has 15 residues. Trimming cost V 0 bases and J 5 bases, with 11 bases left between them. The germline V gene encodes CDR1 MNHEY and CDR2 SVGAGI.